The next 24 T cell receptor beta chains were all read from a single sample in a study of regulatory T cells in long-lasting Graves disease. Assembly of TCR beta libraries relied on iRepertoire HTBI primers together with Arm-PCR of CDR3 regions. TCRdb reprocessed the multiplex PCR reads with MiXCR, giving one entry per CDR3 protein. The sample lists roughly 610,000 distinct CDR3 sequences; about 16% were seen once. Time point specified: newly diagnosed GD, antithyroid drugs for less than 3 months. The TCR library was made from RNA that had been extracted from PBMCs in TRIzol. These data also featured in a second study, about T cells in Graves' hyperthyroidism and ophthalmopathy.

This sample comprised peripheral blood mononuclear cells (PBMCs), obtained at new diagnosis, from a patient treated with antithyroid drugs. The receptors derive from a woman aged 25 to 39 with Graves disease.

The J gene is TRBJ2-1, the V gene TRBV20-1; D is unresolved. The CDR3 contains 12 residues. Germline-derived CDR1 and CDR2 are DFQATT and SNEGSKA (reference sequence). The V end was cut by 3 bases, the J end by 5 bases, with 8 bases between. CDR3 sequence reads: CSARGSNNEQFF. In DNA form, the CDR3 reads TGCAGTGCTAGGGGCAGCAACAATGAGCAGTTCTTC.

The V gene is TRBV30, the J gene TRBJ1-6; D is ambiguous. Germline CDR1 reads GTSNPN; CDR2 reads SVGIG (reference sequence). The CDR3 length is 14 residues. Trimming removed 0 bases at V and 5 bases at J, with 8 bases between. In DNA, the CDR3 is TGTGCCTGGAGTGTACCGGCGGATAATTCACCCCTCCACTTT. Residues: CAWSVPADNSPLHF.

This clonotype was counted only a few times. This sequence joins TRBV18 and TRBJ2-3; D not resolved. This CDR3 contains 14 residues. Trimming removed 5 bases from V and 6 bases from J, with 15 bases in between. Germline V gene data show CDR1 as KGHSH and CDR2 as LQKENI. Here the CDR3 DNA reads TGTGCCAGCTCATCCTCCGAATATCGGGATACGCAGTATTTT. Its translation is CASSSSEYRDTQYF.

The chain joins TRBV6-1 to TRBJ2-2; no reliable D call. Deletions cut 7 bases from V and 7 bases from J, with 13 bases between. This CDR3 region has 13 residues. Germline-derived CDR1 and CDR2 are MNHNS and SASEGT. CDR3 sequence (DNA): TGTGCCAGCATGTTGGACCGCAGCGGGGAGCTGTTTTTT. Its protein is CASMLDRSGELFF.

This clonotype occurred many times. The V gene is TRBV27, the J gene TRBJ1-2, with TRBD1 matching 8 bases. The V gene end was trimmed by 6 bases and the J gene end by 7 bases; junction bases not matched to a gene: 4. Germline CDR1 is MNHEY and CDR2 is SMNVEV (reference sequence). The CDR3 contains 12 residues. The CDR3 bases are TGTGCCAGCAGGGACAGGGTTAGTGGCTACACCTTC. Protein sequence: CASRDRVSGYTF.

The chain carries TRBV6-1 and TRBJ2-7; 12 nucleotides align to TRBD2. Germline V lookup: CDR1 MNHNS, CDR2 SASEGT. V lost 4 bases, J lost 6 bases, and 7 bases stayed unmatched. The CDR3 is 15 amino acids. In DNA form, the CDR3 reads TGTGCCAGCAGTGCCCTAGCGGGAGGGCTTGTCGAGCAGTACTTC. Residues: CASSALAGGLVEQYF.

The DNA of the CDR3 is TGTGCCAGCAGCTTAGTCGCCGGGGGAGGGGGGATGAACACTGAAGCTTTCTTT. It encodes CASSLVAGGGGMNTEAFF. This chain uses TRBV7-6 with TRBJ1-1; TRBD1 might be the D (6 bases). Trimming removed 1 base at V and 0 bases at J, with 18 bases between. The germline gives CDR1 SGHVS, CDR2 FNYEAQ. This CDR3 spans 18 amino acids.

In its sample, this clonotype was seen many times. The rearrangement joins TRBV28 to TRBJ2-7; 9 nucleotides match TRBD2. The CDR3 consists of 15 residues. Trimming at V came to 6 bases and at J to 1 base, leaving 7 bases not matched to a gene. Per germline, CDR1 MDHEN and CDR2 SYDVKM. The CDR3 is CASRNRLAVSYEQYF. CDR3 in DNA: TGTGCCAGCAGAAACCGACTAGCGGTTTCCTACGAGCAGTACTTC.

At least ten counts were recorded for this clonotype. CDR3 nucleotides: TGTGCCACCCAGGGAAACGAATGGGACTATGGCTACACCTTC. This encodes CATQGNEWDYGYTF. The chain combines TRBV24-1 with TRBJ1-2, with a tentative D call TRBD1 (5 bases). CDR3 size: 14 residues. The V end lost 9 bases, the J end lost 3 bases, and 16 bases lay between the germline ends. Per germline, CDR1 KGHDR and CDR2 SFDVKD.

The CDR3 DNA follows: TGTGCCAGCAGCTTAGGGGCTAGCGGGAGTTGGGGGGAGACCCAGTACTTC. Translated, it gives CASSLGASGSWGETQYF. The V call is TRBV7-2, the J call TRBJ2-5, with 10 bases identical to TRBD2. CDR1 is SGHTA and CDR2 is FQGNSA in the germline V gene. V dropped 1 base and J dropped 5; count of bases not matched to a gene: 10. The CDR3 runs 17 residues. Drawing the rest from reference TRBV7-2 and TRBJ2-5, the complete variable domain is GAGVSQSPSNKVTEKGKDVELRCDPISGHTALYWYRQSLGQGLEFLIYFQGNSAPDKSGLPSDRFSAERTGGSVSTLTIQRTQQEDSAVYLCASSLGASGSWGETQYFGPGTRLLVL.

There are many counts of this clonotype. The chain has TRBV6-1 and TRBJ2-7; weak D call: TRBD1 (5 bases). The V end was cut by 5 bases, the J end by 2 bases, with 13 bases between. The CDR3 runs 14 residues. CDR1 and CDR2 from the germline V gene are MNHNS and SASEGT. CDR3 DNA sequence: TGTGCCAGCAGTCCCGACAGATTTACCTACGAGCAGTACTTC. Translating it yields CASSPDRFTYEQYF.

This clonotype was seen only a few times. This sequence joins TRBV18 and TRBJ1-4; D ambiguous. Between the trimmed V and J ends, which lost 6 bases and 1 base, there was a span of 12 bases. Germline-derived CDR1 and CDR2 are KGHSH and LQKENI. This CDR3 contains 15 residues. The CDR3 here is CASSPPRETNEKLFF. The CDR3 region has the DNA TGTGCCAGCTCCCCCCCCAGAGAAACTAATGAAAAACTGTTTTTT.

A word on this clonotype: Germline is not matched at one junction end, which may reflect a read error. The chain couples TRBV28 to TRBJ2-7, with D maybe TRBD1 (5 bases). The germline CDR1 and CDR2 sequences are MDHEN and SYDVKM. The CDR3 has 16 amino acids. The CDR3 DNA reads TGTGCCAGCAGTTTAATCCCCCTCTTAGGGGTATACGGGCAGTACTTC. Protein: CASSLIPLLGVYGQYF.

The gene calls are TRBV19 and TRBJ2-2; the D gene is possibly TRBD2 (5 bases). Per germline, CDR1 LNHDA and CDR2 SQIVND (reference sequence). V dropped 5 bases and J dropped 5 bases, with 15 bases sitting between them. The CDR3 totals 15 residues. This CDR3 reads CASSDRGAGTGELFF. The CDR3 DNA reads TGTGCCAGTAGTGACCGGGGTGCAGGAACCGGGGAGCTGTTTTTT.

This clonotype occurred many times. The J gene is TRBJ1-5, the V gene TRBV6-1; a weak D match, TRBD1 (6 bases). The CDR3 totals 16 residues. Germline V gives CDR1 MNHNS, CDR2 SASEGT. Trimming removed 7 bases at V and 1 base at J, with 17 bases between. The CDR3 protein is CASTSREGVSNQPQHF. The CDR3 nucleotides read TGTGCCAGCACCTCCCGAGAGGGGGTCAGCAATCAGCCCCAGCATTTT.

This clonotype was seen a few times. The chain uses TRBV12-3 or TRBV12-4 and TRBJ2-5, with a tentative D call TRBD1 (5 bases). V was trimmed by 1 base and J by 1 base, leaving 10 bases between them. CDR3 size: 15 residues. CDR3 bases: TGTGCCAGCAGTTTAGTTCCAGGGCTCCAAGAGACCCAGTACTTC. Protein: CASSLVPGLQETQYF.

V is TRBV7-2 and J is TRBJ1-5; D unclear. V lost 6 bases and J 1 base, leaving 7 bases between the germline ends. Germline V gene sequence: CDR1 SGHTA, CDR2 FQGNSA. The CDR3 is 13 amino acids. This chain's CDR3 is CASRLDSNQPQHF. The DNA of the CDR3 is TGTGCCAGCAGGTTGGACAGCAATCAGCCCCAGCATTTT.

The rearrangement joins TRBV15 to TRBJ1-2; D unclear. V was trimmed by 0 bases and J by 6 bases, leaving 8 bases between them. Germline V CDR1 and CDR2: LNHNV, YYDKDF (reference sequence). The CDR3 spans 13 residues. For the CDR3, the DNA is TGTGCCACCAGCAGAGATGTCGGGAATGGCTACACCTTC. It codes for CATSRDVGNGYTF.

Comment on this clonotype: This may arise from a read error, as a much more abundant clone is one base away. The chain is built from TRBV15 and TRBJ2-7; 7 nucleotides agree with TRBD2. Unmatched junction bases numbered 7, after V lost 1 base and J lost 1 base. Germline V CDR1 and CDR2: LNHNV, YYDKDF (reference sequence). This CDR3 has 16 residues. This CDR3 reads CATSRGLSGGSYEQYF. The CDR3, as DNA: TGTGCCACCAGCAGAGGTCTTTCGGGGGGTTCCTACGAGCAGTACTTC.

At least ten counts were recorded for this clonotype. V is TRBV7-2 and J is TRBJ2-3, with D perhaps TRBD2 (5 bases). Germline-derived CDR1 and CDR2 are SGHTA and FQGNSA. This CDR3 contains 18 residues. Trimming stripped 2 bases from V and 5 bases from J, with 23 bases between. The CDR3 coding sequence is TGTGCCAGCAGCTTATCCGCTGGACTCCCCGATCCAGGAGATACGCAGTATTTT. Its protein product is CASSLSAGLPDPGDTQYF.

Ten or more counts support this clonotype. V usage is TRBV20-1 and J usage is TRBJ2-1; D possibly matches TRBD1 or TRBD2 (5 bases each). The germline gives CDR1 DFQATT, CDR2 SNEGSKA (reference sequence). CDR3 length equals 14 residues. V was pared by 2 bases and J by 9 bases, with 17 bases between. This CDR3 reads CSARSPGTAPEQFF. In DNA, the CDR3 is TGCAGTGCTAGATCCCCTGGGACCGCACCTGAGCAGTTCTTC.

This clonotype was found many times. J is TRBJ2-1 and V is TRBV28; 14 bases are shared with TRBD2. Germline CDR1 MDHEN, CDR2 SYDVKM. The length of the CDR3 is 17 residues. The V gene end was trimmed by 4 bases and the J gene end by 7 bases; junction bases not matched to a gene: 9. The CDR3 region is CASSSTSGRGGWNEQFF. DNA for the CDR3: TGTGCCAGCAGTTCGACTAGCGGGAGGGGGGGATGGAATGAGCAGTTCTTC.

The sample holds many counts of this clonotype. The rearrangement links TRBV29-1 to TRBJ1-2; D unresolved. The CDR3 has 13 amino acids. Germline V CDR1 and CDR2: SQVTM, ANQGSEA. Trimming took off 4 bases at V and 0 bases at J, with 9 bases between the two ends. The CDR3 sequence is CSVAPDANYGYTF. In DNA, the CDR3 is TGCAGCGTTGCGCCGGATGCTAACTATGGCTACACCTTC.

This clonotype was counted at least ten times. The chain is built from TRBV20-1 and TRBJ2-2, with a tentative D call TRBD1 (5 bases). V lost 3 bases, J lost 2 bases, and 10 bases lay in between. The CDR3 is made up of 14 amino acids. Germline assignment: CDR1 DFQATT and CDR2 SNEGSKA (reference sequence). The DNA for the CDR3 is TGCAGTGCTAGTCTCGGACACAACACCGGGGAGCTGTTTTTT. It encodes CSASLGHNTGELFF.